This record looks at one T cell receptor (beta chain) sequence and its context. The antigen remains unidentified. The record originates from a study of T cell responses to AZD1222 COVID-19 vaccine. Findings and limits, study-wide: Elevations in Spike-specific TCR breadth and depth followed administration of two AZD1222 doses.

The assay was immunoSEQ multiplex PCR, and TCRdb's table has in-frame clones only and misses some. This sample has around 130,000 clones, with roughly 85% found just once. This CDR3 is 15 amino acids long. Germline V gene lookup returns CDR1 SGHTA and CDR2 FQGNSA. Trimming cost V 1 base and J 5 bases, with 9 bases left between them. This chain connects TRBV7-2 to TRBJ1-6; D is unclear. The clonotype was recovered from an adult in good health. The sequences come from peripheral blood, collected on day 0 of AZD1222 vaccination. CDR3 in DNA: TGTGCCAGCAGCTTAGGGGCAGGCAATAATTCACCCCTCCACTTT. Protein product: CASSLGAGNNSPLHF.